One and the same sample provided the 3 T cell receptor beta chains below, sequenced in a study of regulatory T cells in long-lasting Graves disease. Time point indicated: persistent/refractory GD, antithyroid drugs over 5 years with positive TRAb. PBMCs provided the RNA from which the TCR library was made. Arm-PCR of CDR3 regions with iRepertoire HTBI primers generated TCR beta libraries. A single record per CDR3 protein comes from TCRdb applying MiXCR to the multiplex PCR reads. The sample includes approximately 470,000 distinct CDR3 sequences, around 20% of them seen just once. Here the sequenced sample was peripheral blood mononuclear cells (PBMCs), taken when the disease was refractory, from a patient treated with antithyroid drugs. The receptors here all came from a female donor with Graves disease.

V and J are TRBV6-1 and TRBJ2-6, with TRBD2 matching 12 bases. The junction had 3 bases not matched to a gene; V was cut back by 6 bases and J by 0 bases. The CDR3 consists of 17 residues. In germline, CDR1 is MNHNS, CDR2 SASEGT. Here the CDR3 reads CASRGLAGLSGANVLTF. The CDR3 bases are TGTGCCAGCAGGGGACTAGCGGGTCTCTCTGGGGCCAACGTCCTGACTTTC.

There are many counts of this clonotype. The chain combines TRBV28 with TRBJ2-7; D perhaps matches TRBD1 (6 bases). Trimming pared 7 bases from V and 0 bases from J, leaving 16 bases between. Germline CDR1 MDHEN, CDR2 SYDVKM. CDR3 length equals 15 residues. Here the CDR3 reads CASIPGWDTSYEQYF. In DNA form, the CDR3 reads TGTGCCAGCATTCCTGGGTGGGACACCTCCTACGAGCAGTACTTC.

The CDR3 loop reads CSAGTGGPLHF. For the CDR3, the DNA is TGCAGTGCCGGGACCGGAGGACCCCTCCACTTT. V usage is TRBV20-1 and J usage is TRBJ1-6; D is possibly TRBD1 (5 bases). Germline CDR1 DFQATT, CDR2 SNEGSKA (reference sequence). The CDR3 length is 11 residues. V was shortened by 6 bases and J by 12 bases, with 12 bases between the two germline ends.